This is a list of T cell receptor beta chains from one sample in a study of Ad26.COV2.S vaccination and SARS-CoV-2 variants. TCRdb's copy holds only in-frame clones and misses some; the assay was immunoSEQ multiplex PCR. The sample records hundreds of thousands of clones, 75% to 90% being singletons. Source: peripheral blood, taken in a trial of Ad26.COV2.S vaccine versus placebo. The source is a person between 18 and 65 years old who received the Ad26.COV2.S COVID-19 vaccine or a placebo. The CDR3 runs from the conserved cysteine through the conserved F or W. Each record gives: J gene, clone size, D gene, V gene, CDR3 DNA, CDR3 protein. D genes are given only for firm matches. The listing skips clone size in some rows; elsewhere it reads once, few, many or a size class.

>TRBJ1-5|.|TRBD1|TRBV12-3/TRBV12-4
TGTGCCACCAGGGGACAGGCTAATCAGCCCCAGCATTTT
CATRGQANQPQHF
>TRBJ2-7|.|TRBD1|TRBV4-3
TGCGCCAGCAGCCGCCTTTACGGGACCAGGGGGTACGAGCAGTACTTC
CASSRLYGTRGYEQYF
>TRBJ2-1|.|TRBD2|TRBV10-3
TGTGCCATCACCGAACTAGCGGGGGGTTACAATGAGCAGTTCTTC
CAITELAGGYNEQFF
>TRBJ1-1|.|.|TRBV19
TGTGCCAGTAGTCTAGGACTCGGCATACTTGAAGCTTTCTTT
CASSLGLGILEAFF
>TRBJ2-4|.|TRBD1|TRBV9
TGTGCCAGCAGCGTAGCAGGGACAGGGGAAGGCATTCAGTACTTC
CASSVAGTGEGIQYF
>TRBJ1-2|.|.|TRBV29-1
TGCAGCGTTGGACAGTCGTATGGCTACACCTTC
CSVGQSYGYTF
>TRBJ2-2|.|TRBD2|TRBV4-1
TGCGCCAGCAGCCAGGGGACTAGGGGGTTCGGGGAGCTGTTTTTT
CASSQGTRGFGELFF
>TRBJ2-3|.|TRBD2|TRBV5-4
TGTGCCAGCAGACCGGGGGGGGCCGGGACAGATACGCAGTATTTT
CASRPGGAGTDTQYF
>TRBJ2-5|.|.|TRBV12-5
TGTGCTAGTGGGCCGCCAGGGGTTCTCCAAGAGACCCAGTACTTC
CASGPPGVLQETQYF
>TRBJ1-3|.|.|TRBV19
TGTGCCAGTAGTCGCGGGGCCTCTGGAAACACCATATATTTT
CASSRGASGNTIYF
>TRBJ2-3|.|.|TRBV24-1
TGTGCCACCAGTGAAATTAGGCGGCCGCGAGATACGCAGTATTTT
CATSEIRRPRDTQYF
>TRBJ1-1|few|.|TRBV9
TGTGCCAGCAGCGTAGCCCCGGACACTGAAGCTTTCTTT
CASSVAPDTEAFF
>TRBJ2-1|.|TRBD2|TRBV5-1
TGCGCCAGCAGCTTGGTTCCACTAGCGGGAAGCAATGAGCAGTTCTTC
CASSLVPLAGSNEQFF
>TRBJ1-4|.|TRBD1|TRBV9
TGTGCCAGCAGCGTATGGGGACAGGGAACTGAAAAACTGTTTTTT
CASSVWGQGTEKLFF
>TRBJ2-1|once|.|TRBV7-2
TGTGCCAGTAGCTCTCCCCCGTCTGCGGGCCCATACAATGAGCAGTTCTTC
CASSSPPSAGPYNEQFF
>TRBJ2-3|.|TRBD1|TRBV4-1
TGCGCCAGCAGCCAAACGCGGACAGGGGGCAGCACAGATACGCAGTATTTT
CASSQTRTGGSTDTQYF
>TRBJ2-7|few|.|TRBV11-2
TGTGCCAGCAGCTTCCATTACGAGCAGTACTTC
CASSFHYEQYF
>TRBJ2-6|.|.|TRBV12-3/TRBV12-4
TGTGCCAGCATGGGGAGGGCCAACGTCCTGACTTTC
CASMGRANVLTF
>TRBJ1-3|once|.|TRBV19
TGTGCCAGTAGTATGAGCCAGCTTGGAAACACCATATATTTT
CASSMSQLGNTIYF
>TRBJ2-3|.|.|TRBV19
TGTGCCAGTAGTATAGGGGCGGCGAGGAGAGGTACAGATACGCAGTATTTT
CASSIGAARRGTDTQYF
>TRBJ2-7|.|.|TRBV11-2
TGTGCCAGCAGCTTAGTGGGGGGGCCCTACGAGCAGTACTTC
CASSLVGGPYEQYF
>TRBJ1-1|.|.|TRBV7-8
TGTGCCAGCAGCTTAGATGGGCTTACTGAAGCTTTCTTT
CASSLDGLTEAFF
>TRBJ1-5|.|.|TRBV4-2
TGTGCCAGCAGCCAAGATTGGGGTCCGACCGGGGGGCCCCAGCATTTT
CASSQDWGPTGGPQHF
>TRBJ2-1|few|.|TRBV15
TGTGCCACCAGCAGAGTAATTATTTACTCCTACAATGAGCAGTTCTTC
CATSRVIIYSYNEQFF
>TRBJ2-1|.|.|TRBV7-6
TGTGCCAGCAGCTTATTTAGGAGCTCCTACAATGAGCAGTTCTTC
CASSLFRSSYNEQFF
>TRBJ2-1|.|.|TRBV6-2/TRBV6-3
TGTGCCAGCAGTTACCAGGTTGGGGCAGGGCCCTACAATGAGCAGTTCTTC
CASSYQVGAGPYNEQFF
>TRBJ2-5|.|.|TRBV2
TGTGCCAGCAGGGGGGTGGGCCGTCAAGAGACCCAGTACTTC
CASRGVGRQETQYF
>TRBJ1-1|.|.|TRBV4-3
TGCGCCAGCAGCCAAGACAGGGCGAACACTGAAGCTTTCTTT
CASSQDRANTEAFF
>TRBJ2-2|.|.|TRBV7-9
TGTGCCAGCAGCCCCACGAAGGGGGTCCTCAACACCGGGGAGCTGTTTTTT
CASSPTKGVLNTGELFF
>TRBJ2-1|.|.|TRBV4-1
TGCGCCAGCAGCCAAGATAATTGGCTAGGAAGGGGCAATGAGCAGTTCTTC
CASSQDNWLGRGNEQFF
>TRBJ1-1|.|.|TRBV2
TGTGCCAGCATGTTGTGGGAACAAGGCACTGAAGCTTTCTTT
CASMLWEQGTEAFF
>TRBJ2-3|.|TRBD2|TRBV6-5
TGTGCCAGCAGTTCGAAACTAGCGGGGAGCACAGATACGCAGTATTTT
CASSSKLAGSTDTQYF
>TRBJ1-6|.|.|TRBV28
TGTGCCAGCAGCTTCCAGGACAGCTTTAATTCACCCCTCCACTTT
CASSFQDSFNSPLHF
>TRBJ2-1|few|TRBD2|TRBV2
TGTGCCAGCAGTGTGTTCGGACTAGCGGGAAGTGAGCAGTTCTTC
CASSVFGLAGSEQFF
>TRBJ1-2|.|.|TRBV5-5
TGTGCCAGCAGTGGGGGGAGCTTTGGCTACACCTTC
CASSGGSFGYTF
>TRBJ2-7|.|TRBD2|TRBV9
TGTGCCAGCAGCGTAGCTAGCGGGGATACCTACGAGCAGTACTTC
CASSVASGDTYEQYF
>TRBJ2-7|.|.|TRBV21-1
TGTGCCAGCAACAGGGGGGACAGGTTGGACTACGAGCAGTACTTC
CASNRGDRLDYEQYF
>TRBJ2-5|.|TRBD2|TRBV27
TGTGCCAGCAGTTCCCTGATCGGACTAGCGGGGGGGGAGACCCAGTACTTC
CASSSLIGLAGGETQYF
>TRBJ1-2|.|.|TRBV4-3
TGCGCCAGCAGCACCCGCAACGGGGCCCCCTATGGCTACACCTTC
CASSTRNGAPYGYTF
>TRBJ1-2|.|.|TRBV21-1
TGTGCCAGCAGTCCCGGGGCAGCAAACTATGGCTACACCTTC
CASSPGAANYGYTF
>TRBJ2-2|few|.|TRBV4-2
TGTGCCAGCAGCCCCCGGACGGGAAACACCGGGGAGCTGTTTTTT
CASSPRTGNTGELFF
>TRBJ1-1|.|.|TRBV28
TGTGCCAGCAGTTCTACAGGGACGGCCGGAAAAGCTTTCTTT
CASSSTGTAGKAFF
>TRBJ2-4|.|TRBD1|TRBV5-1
TGCGCCAGCAGCCAATACCAGGGGGCCCGGGGCATTCAGTACTTC
CASSQYQGARGIQYF
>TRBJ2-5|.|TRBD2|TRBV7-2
TGTGCCAGCAGAGGGACTAGCGACCTGGAGACCCAGTACTTC
CASRGTSDLETQYF
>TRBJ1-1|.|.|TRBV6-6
TGTGCCAGCAGTGCCCCGGGGGGGCAGGTCACTGAAGCTTTCTTT
CASSAPGGQVTEAFF
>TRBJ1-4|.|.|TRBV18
TGTGCCAGCTCACCAATACGGGCCGATCTCGGAAAACTGTTTTTT
CASSPIRADLGKLFF
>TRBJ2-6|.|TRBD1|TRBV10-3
TGTGCCACTACAGGGGCTGGGGCCAACGTCCTGACTTTC
CATTGAGANVLTF
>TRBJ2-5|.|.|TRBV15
TGTGCCACCAGCGGACTCTCGGCGCCGACCCAGTACTTC
CATSGLSAPTQYF
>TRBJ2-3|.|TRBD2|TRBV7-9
TGTGCCAGCAGCTTAGCACGCAGCGGGGGGTTGACAGATACGCAGTATTTT
CASSLARSGGLTDTQYF